This is a list of T cell receptor beta chains from one sample in a study of blood T cell repertoires in COVID-19. TCRdb keeps only in-frame clones here, not all; method: immunoSEQ multiplex PCR. The sample holds a few hundred thousand clones, roughly nine tenths seen once. The specimen was PBMCs or T cells enriched from blood (not recorded which). The receptors derive from a woman between 40 and 55 years old who had been exposed to COVID-19. Both conserved end residues are part of each CDR3. The D gene is left open where the match is weak. The size entry is marked missing in some rows and otherwise reads once, few, many or a size class.

>TRBV7-8|.|TRBD1|TRBJ2-7
TGTGCCAGCAGCTTAAGGGCAGGGGGCGAGCAGTACTTC
CASSLRAGGEQYF
>TRBV5-6|.|TRBD1|TRBJ1-5
TGTGCCAGCAGCTCAACAGGGGGCGCGGCTCAGCCCCAGCATTTT
CASSSTGGAAQPQHF
>TRBV24-1|once|TRBD2|TRBJ2-3
TGTGCCACCAGTGATTTTACGGGACTGAATGGACTAGCGGGATTTGATACGCAGTATTTT
CATSDFTGLNGLAGFDTQYF
>TRBV10-1|.|.|TRBJ1-1
TGCGCCAGCAGTGTCTTCGGGAACACTGAAGCTTTCTTT
CASSVFGNTEAFF
>TRBV5-4|.|.|TRBJ2-7
TGTGCCAGCAGCCGCGCCAACTCCTACGAGCAGTACTTC
CASSRANSYEQYF
>TRBV5-1|few|TRBD2|TRBJ2-2
TGCGCCAGCAGCTACCCGGGGAGGGAAGGCACCGGGGAGCTGTTTTTT
CASSYPGREGTGELFF
>TRBV30|once|.|TRBJ1-5
TGTGCCTGGAGTGTCGGAGGTCCGGGGAGTGGGCAGCCCCAGCATTTT
CAWSVGGPGSGQPQHF
>TRBV30|.|.|TRBJ1-1
TGTGCCTGGAGTGCCCTGGGACTCCCGAACACTGAAGCTTTCTTT
CAWSALGLPNTEAFF
>TRBV19|few|TRBD1|TRBJ1-2
TGTGCCAGTAGTATAGGCCCTAGGGACAGAAACTATGGCTACACCTTC
CASSIGPRDRNYGYTF
>TRBV2|.|.|TRBJ1-2
TGTGCCAGCAAGACTCGAGCAGGGCCTTACAGCTACACCTTC
CASKTRAGPYSYTF
>TRBV5-5|.|.|TRBJ1-3
TGTGCCAGCAGCCCGGAGGCCAGGGGAAACACCATATATTTT
CASSPEARGNTIYF
>TRBV5-6|.|.|TRBJ2-2
TGTGCCAGCAGTAAGGCGGGGCGTAACGGGGAGCTGTTTTTT
CASSKAGRNGELFF
>TRBV30|.|.|TRBJ1-1
TGTGCCTGGAGTGTGCCGGGACTTCCAAACACTGAAGCTTTCTTT
CAWSVPGLPNTEAFF
>TRBV18|few|TRBD1|TRBJ1-2
TGTGCCAGCTCAAAAACGGACAGGCCTGAGGGTGGCTACACCTTC
CASSKTDRPEGGYTF
>TRBV4-3|.|TRBD1|TRBJ1-5
TGCGCCAGCAGCCAAGATCTTCTCCACTCACTACAGGGGGCATATCAGCCCCAGCATTTT
CASSQDLLHSLQGAYQPQHF
>TRBV6-5|.|.|TRBJ2-3
TGTGCCAGCGGACGACCGGGATCTAGCACAGATACGCAGTATTTT
CASGRPGSSTDTQYF
>TRBV2|.|.|TRBJ1-1
TGTGCCAGCGTCACGCTCGGGGGGTACACTGAAGCTTTCTTT
CASVTLGGYTEAFF
>TRBV27|.|TRBD1|TRBJ1-1
TGTGCCAGCAGTTTGGACAGGGTGAACACTGAAGCTTTCTTT
CASSLDRVNTEAFF
>TRBV19|once|TRBD1|TRBJ1-3
TGTGCCGCCACAGGGGGCTATCGGGCTGGAAACACCATATATTTT
CAATGGYRAGNTIYF
>TRBV11-3|once|.|TRBJ1-2
TGTGCCAGCAGCTTAGGGCAGCGTGACTATGGCTACACCTTC
CASSLGQRDYGYTF
>TRBV20-1|.|.|TRBJ2-3
TGCAGTGCATGGACTGCAGATACGCAGTATTTT
CSAWTADTQYF
>TRBV5-1|.|TRBD1|TRBJ2-4
TGCGCCAGCAGCTTGGCCACGACAGGGGTTGAAAACATTCAGTACTTC
CASSLATTGVENIQYF
>TRBV5-4|.|.|TRBJ2-3
TGTGCCAGCAGCTTCCTTCTCACAGATACGCAGTATTTT
CASSFLLTDTQYF
>TRBV7-9|.|TRBD1|TRBJ1-4
TGTGCCAGCAGCCCGGGACAGGCGAAGGTCGGCGAAAAACTGTTTTTT
CASSPGQAKVGEKLFF
>TRBV12-3/TRBV12-4|.|.|TRBJ2-5
TGTGCCAGCACTCGGTGGGGGCACCCCCAGTACTTC
CASTRWGHPQYF
>TRBV7-8|.|TRBD1|TRBJ1-2
TGTGCCAGCAGCTTCGACAGGGGTTGGTACTATGGCTACACCTTC
CASSFDRGWYYGYTF